The 24 T cell receptor beta chains reported below all come from one sample, sequenced in a study of cytomegalovirus exposure and HLA in healthy donors. With 60 Vbeta and 13 Jbeta primers, the PCR was carried out. Repertoires were generated with immunoSEQ multiplex PCR, while TCRdb's copy carries only in-frame clones and drops some. Of about 180,000 clones listed, around 76% are singletons. Sequencing used PBMCs. These receptors were obtained from a middle-aged man in good health and CMV-seronegative.

This chain joins TRBV4-3 and TRBJ2-7; D may be TRBD1 (5 bases). V was trimmed by 1 base and J by 5 bases, leaving 12 bases between them. Looked up from germline, CDR1 is LGHNA and CDR2 is YSLEER. This CDR3 spans 14 amino acids. The CDR3 loop is CASSQVADRDEQYF. For the CDR3, the DNA is TGCGCCAGCAGCCAAGTGGCCGACAGAGACGAGCAGTACTTC.

This chain joins TRBV7-9 and TRBJ1-3; D is unclear. This CDR3 is 16 amino acids long. Germline V gene sequence: CDR1 SEHNR, CDR2 FQNEAQ (reference sequence). The V end lost 1 base, the J end lost 0 bases, and 10 bases lay between the germline ends. This CDR3 is CASSLEPRISGNTIYF. The CDR3 nucleotides are TGTGCCAGCAGCTTAGAGCCCAGGATCTCTGGAAACACCATATATTTT.

This clone was recorded once. This sample also contains other DNA sequences that code for the same CDR3. The chain is built from TRBV11-3 and TRBJ2-5, with 7 nucleotides matching TRBD2. J gave up 4 bases and V 1 base, and 3 bases lay outside the gene matches. This CDR3 is 14 amino acids long. CDR1 and CDR2 from the germline V gene are SGHNT and YENEEA. The CDR3 nucleotides read TGTGCCAGCAGCTTAGCGGGAGGAGGAGAGACCCAGTACTTC. Its protein product is CASSLAGGGETQYF.

The chain combines TRBV4-1 with TRBJ2-3, with unresolved D. V lost 1 base and J lost 8, with 13 bases in between. The CDR3 is 14 amino acids. Per germline, CDR1 MGHRA and CDR2 YSYEKL. CDR3 protein: CASSQGHYLGTQYF. The CDR3 bases are TGCGCCAGCAGCCAAGGGCACTACCTAGGTACGCAGTATTTT.

This clone was recorded only once. The rearrangement uses TRBV18 and TRBJ2-1; 12 positions match TRBD2. The germline gives CDR1 KGHSH, CDR2 LQKENI. V shed 4 bases, J shed 5 bases, and the junction held 6 bases outside the gene matches. The CDR3 length is 16 residues. The CDR3: CASSLRLAGEDNEQFF. Written as DNA, the CDR3 is TGTGCCAGCTCACTCCGACTAGCGGGGGAGGACAATGAGCAGTTCTTC. Together with reference TRBV18 and TRBJ2-1, the CDR3 gives the full variable domain: NAGVMQNPRHLVRRRGQEARLRCSPMKGHSHVYWYRQLPEEGLKFMVYLQKENIIDESGMPKERFSAEFPKEGPSILRIQQVVRGDSAAYFCASSLRLAGEDNEQFFGPGTRLTVL.

The J gene is TRBJ1-2, the V gene TRBV5-1, with no clear D. This CDR3 has 14 residues. Germline values: CDR1 SGHRS, CDR2 YFSETQ. Trimming removed 0 bases at V and 4 bases at J, with 10 bases between. The CDR3: CASSLGSPAYGYTF. Here the CDR3 DNA reads TGCGCCAGCAGCTTGGGGAGCCCGGCCTATGGCTACACCTTC.

The CDR3 DNA follows: TGTGCCAGTACCTATGGGACAGGTTCGAACACCGGGGAGCTGTTTTTT. It codes for CASTYGTGSNTGELFF. The V and J genes are TRBV19 and TRBJ2-2; 8 nucleotides match TRBD1. The V segment lost 7 bases and the J segment 0 bases; nucleotides outside the gene matches: 7. The CDR3 extends over 16 amino acids. Germline V gene lookup returns CDR1 LNHDA and CDR2 SQIVND (reference sequence).

The genes are TRBV7-9 and TRBJ2-5; D is possibly TRBD2 (6 bases). Germline CDR1 SEHNR, CDR2 FQNEAQ (reference sequence). This CDR3 contains 14 residues. Between the trimmed V and J ends, which lost 1 base and 2 bases, there was a span of 8 bases. The CDR3 DNA is TGTGCCAGCAGCTTAGGCGGGGTGCAAGAGACCCAGTACTTC. Its protein is CASSLGGVQETQYF.

For this clone: The same CDR3 is also encoded by other DNA sequences in this sample. V usage is TRBV30 and J usage is TRBJ1-1; maybe TRBD1 (6 bases). This CDR3 comprises 13 residues. Germline V CDR1 and CDR2: GTSNPN, SVGIG (reference sequence). V lost 0 bases and J 3 bases, leaving 8 bases between the germline ends. This CDR3 reads CAWSVQGYTEAFF. CDR3 DNA sequence: TGTGCCTGGAGTGTACAGGGTTACACTGAAGCTTTCTTT.

The chain uses TRBV9 and TRBJ2-5, with D perhaps matching TRBD2 (7 bases). With 3 bases removed from V and 9 bases from J, the gap between germline ends came to 18 bases. Germline V lookup: CDR1 SGDLS, CDR2 YYNGEE. The CDR3 length is 14 residues. The CDR3: CASSENAGAQAQYF. CDR3 DNA: TGTGCCAGCAGCGAAAATGCGGGGGCTCAGGCCCAGTACTTC.

This clone was seen a single time. The V and J genes are TRBV5-4 and TRBJ2-7; 11 positions match TRBD2. The V and J ends lost 4 bases and 2 bases, in that order; junction bases with no gene match: 11. Germline CDR1 is SGHNT and CDR2 is YYREEE (reference sequence). The CDR3 loop spans 17 amino acids. CDR3 sequence reads: CASSTGLAETLPYEQYF. CDR3 coding DNA: TGTGCCAGCAGCACGGGACTAGCGGAGACCCTCCCCTACGAGCAGTACTTC.

The chain recombines TRBV7-9 with TRBJ2-7; 9 bases are shared with TRBD1. CDR3 size: 14 residues. Unmatched junction bases numbered 3, after V lost 5 bases and J lost 1 base. Germline values: CDR1 SEHNR, CDR2 FQNEAQ (reference sequence). CDR3 DNA sequence: TGTGCCAGCAGCCCCGGGACAGGGTCCTACGAGCAGTACTTC. Its translation: CASSPGTGSYEQYF. Complete variable domain (other parts from reference TRBV7-9 and TRBJ2-7): DTGVSQNPRHKITKRGQNVTFRCDPISEHNRLYWYRQTLGQGPEFLTYFQNEAQLEKSRLLSDRFSAERPKGSFSTLEIQRTEQGDSAMYLCASSPGTGSYEQYFGPGTRLTVT.

The genes are TRBV27 and TRBJ2-3; the D gene is possibly TRBD2 (5 bases). Germline lookup yields CDR1 MNHEY and CDR2 SMNVEV (reference sequence). V was pared by 3 bases and J by 1 base, with 11 bases between. CDR3 length: 15 amino acids. CDR3 region: CASSLWRARTDTQYF. The CDR3, as DNA: TGTGCCAGCAGTTTGTGGCGGGCGCGCACAGATACGCAGTATTTT.

The chain has TRBV7-2 and TRBJ2-1, with 9 bases that match TRBD2. V dropped 2 bases and J dropped 7; count of bases not matched to a gene: 9. CDR1 and CDR2 (germline): SGHTA, FQGNSA. This CDR3 spans 16 amino acids. Written as DNA, the CDR3 is TGTGCCAGCAGCTTAATGTCAGCGGGAGGTTCGAATGAGCAGTTCTTC. This codes for CASSLMSAGGSNEQFF. Supplemented by reference TRBV7-2 and TRBJ2-1, the full variable domain reads GAGVSQSPSNKVTEKGKDVELRCDPISGHTALYWYRQSLGQGLEFLIYFQGNSAPDKSGLPSDRFSAERTGGSVSTLTIQRTQQEDSAVYLCASSLMSAGGSNEQFFGPGTRLTVL.

The chain carries TRBV5-1 and TRBJ1-1, with 9 nucleotides matching TRBD1. CDR1 SGHRS and CDR2 YFSETQ come from the germline V gene. This CDR3 is 15 amino acids long. Trimming cost V 2 bases and J 1 base; bases outside gene matches: 3. The CDR3, as DNA: TGCGCCAGCAGCTTACAGGGGGCCGCGAACACTGAAGCTTTCTTT. This codes for CASSLQGAANTEAFF.

This clone was found a few times. The V gene is TRBV7-8, the J gene TRBJ1-5, with TRBD1 identical over 9 bases. The V gene end was trimmed by 5 bases and the J gene end by 0 bases; junction bases not matched to a gene: 11. The CDR3 has 18 amino acids. Germline-derived CDR1 and CDR2 are SGHVS and FQNEAQ. CDR3 coding DNA: TGTGCCAGCAGCCTCAGACAGGGGGTAGGCTATAGCAATCAGCCCCAGCATTTT. Protein sequence: CASSLRQGVGYSNQPQHF. Based on the CDR3 plus reference TRBV7-8 and TRBJ1-5, the full variable domain is GAGVSQSPRYKVAKRGQDVALRCDPISGHVSLFWYQQALGQGPEFLTYFQNEAQLDKSGLPSDRFFAERPEGSVSTLKIQRTQQEDSAVYLCASSLRQGVGYSNQPQHFGDGTRLSIL.

Written as DNA, the CDR3 is TGTGCCAGCAGTTTGGGACAGGGGGCGATGGTTCAGCCCCAGCATTTT. Its translation is CASSLGQGAMVQPQHF. The chain carries TRBV6-6 and TRBJ1-5; TRBD1 agrees at 12 bases. Germline CDR1 is MNHNY and CDR2 is SVGAGI (reference sequence). The V gene end was trimmed by 4 bases and the J gene end by 6 bases; junction bases not matched to a gene: 7. This CDR3 comprises 16 residues.

The rearrangement links TRBV14 to TRBJ2-7; 12 nucleotides agree with TRBD2. Germline CDR1 and CDR2: SGHDN and FVKESK. The CDR3 is made up of 15 amino acids. The J segment lost 3 bases and the V segment lost 4 bases, leaving 4 bases of the junction unmatched. CDR3 DNA sequence: TGTGCCAGCAGCCTGAGGACTAGCGGGGTCTACGAGCAGTACTTC. This translates into CASSLRTSGVYEQYF.

This chain links TRBV6-5 with TRBJ2-7, with 9 bases lining up with TRBD1. J lost 5 bases, V lost 7 bases, and 9 bases had no gene match. The CDR3 covers 14 residues. Germline V lookup: CDR1 MNHEY, CDR2 SVGAGI. The CDR3 DNA is TGTGCCAGCAAGAGCCGGGACAGGGTGAACGAGCAGTACTTC. It is translated as CASKSRDRVNEQYF.

V gene TRBV5-1 combines with J gene TRBJ1-4, with 10 bases matching TRBD1. Trimming removed 2 bases from V and 7 bases from J; junction bases left unmatched: 8. Germline assignment: CDR1 SGHRS and CDR2 YFSETQ. The CDR3 has 16 residues. The CDR3 DNA follows: TGCGCCAGCAGCTTCGGGGGGACAGGGGAAGGTGAAAAACTGTTTTTT. It yields the protein CASSFGGTGEGEKLFF.

V usage is TRBV18 and J usage is TRBJ1-1; D might be TRBD1 (6 bases). This CDR3 is built from 16 residues. Trimming took off 4 bases at V and 1 base at J, with 16 bases between the two ends. From germline, CDR1 is KGHSH and CDR2 LQKENI. The CDR3 region has the DNA TGTGCCAGCTCACAGATCCCGCGGACAGCGAACACTGAAGCTTTCTTT. This sequence encodes CASSQIPRTANTEAFF.

This chain connects TRBV6-1 to TRBJ2-7; D ambiguous. Germline values: CDR1 MNHNS, CDR2 SASEGT. The V gene lost 2 bases and the J gene lost 3 bases, with 8 bases spanning the gap. The CDR3 has 13 residues. In DNA, the CDR3 is TGTGCCAGCAGTGAATCTCTCGTCTACGAGCAGTACTTC. The encoded protein is CASSESLVYEQYF.

In nucleotides, the CDR3 is TGTGCCAGCAGTCTCGGACTAGCGGGGAGCACAGATACGCAGTATTTT. Translation: CASSLGLAGSTDTQYF. The chain links TRBV27 to TRBJ2-3, with 12 bases identical to TRBD2. This CDR3 is built from 16 residues. The J segment lost 0 bases and the V segment lost 5 bases, leaving 3 bases of the junction unmatched. Germline CDR1 and CDR2: MNHEY and SMNVEV (reference sequence).

The V gene is TRBV7-9, the J gene TRBJ2-7; TRBD2 agrees at 9 bases. The CDR3 runs 15 residues. CDR1 is SEHNR and CDR2 is FQNEAQ in the germline V gene (reference sequence). Losses at the gene ends were 1 base for V and 3 bases for J; bases not matched to a gene: 4. The CDR3 DNA sequence: TGTGCCAGCAGCTTAGAGGGCGGGGGGGGCTACGAGCAGTACTTC. Its translation: CASSLEGGGGYEQYF.